This TCR beta chain was found in a study of prognosis after radiotherapy for stage I lung cancer (dated by TCRdb to the early 2020s). Notes on the research overall: Between early 2018 and January 2019, fewer than 20 stage I NSCLC patients were enrolled in Nanjing, China. Stage I lung tumors that were newly diagnosed and primary were found in more than eleven patients, while a handful of patients had oligometastatic NSCLC after surgical resection of the primary tumor. All patients were regarded as medically inoperable, because of comorbidities in approximately twelve patients and refusal of surgery in several patients. Ages in the cohort of about a dozen men and about six women ranged from roughly 53 to 84 years, with a median of 74. On tumor histology, 11 to 13 patients had adenocarcinoma and several had squamous cell carcinoma. SBRT was given in 3 to 5 fractions with a biologically effective dose of at least 100 Gy, using image-guided IMRT or VMAT. No patient received concurrent therapy alongside SBRT. Distant metastases were developed by four of the 19 patients after SBRT, at a median of 7 months, whereas no significant progression was observed in the other 15 patients. Peripheral blood TCR beta repertoires were profiled in stage I NSCLC patients before and after stereotactic body radiotherapy, and the study then linked these repertoires to distant failure. A total of about 40 blood samples from around 19 patients were sequenced, with one sample obtained before and one obtained after SBRT for each patient.

The germline V gene supplies CDR1 SGHTA and CDR2 FQGTGA. The CDR3 sequence holds 16 residues, the cysteine and phenylalanine included. The entry retains the CDR3 DNA only, 48 bases that are in frame from base 1. As to this clonotype: The clone's antigen remains unknown. Germline and junction disagree at one end, which may indicate a read error.

Study-wide findings and limitations: Post-SBRT Shannon entropy and its change from baseline were lower in patients who developed distant metastases; baseline Shannon entropy was not associated with metastases. No determination of tumor specificity was made for expanded TCR clones. Unique TCR clone counts fell after SBRT (median around 11,000 before versus several thousand after; Wilcoxon paired P=0.011). No adjustment for multiple comparisons was applied to any of the reported P values. TRBV and TRBJ usage frequencies reportedly differed by metastasis status, in two V genes at baseline and in roughly nine V and two J genes after SBRT. Limitations of the study included a small cohort and short follow-up, and the study findings need independent validation.

Two rounds of multiplex PCR were used to amplify the TCR beta CDR3 region from genomic DNA. The first PCR round used primers specific to each TRBV and TRBJ gene, and the primer sequences were filed in Chinese patent CN105087789A. Universal primers were used in the second PCR round. The Roche High Pure PCR Template Preparation Kit was used to extract genomic DNA from frozen PBMCs. The libraries underwent paired-end sequencing with 151 bp reads on an Illumina HiSeq 3000. Per the authors' processing: CutAdapt was used to discard raw reads that did not contain the multiplex PCR primer sequences. Using PEAR, the high-quality paired reads were merged into contigs. TRB V, D and J gene segments were assigned to each contig with MiXCR by alignment to reference sequences. CDR3 sequences were clustered by base quality and sequence similarity to remove sequencing errors. Shannon entropy, normalized by the natural log of the productive TCR sequence number, served as the measure of diversity. Clonality was defined as one minus Shannon entropy divided by the natural log of the number of unique clonotypes. Using the Youden index from ROC curves, the researchers picked the repertoire-metric cut-offs for progression-free survival, and all analyses were carried out in R 3.5.3. TCRdb trimmed public reads at Q25 via fastp, called clones via MiXCR and kept in-frame beta chains. Rows matching on CDR3 protein sequence are summarized as one entry with the most common DNA and genes. TCRdb assigned the V and J calls; the authors' analysis was not used. Within this sample are nearly 35,000 distinct CDR3 sequences, with 30% to 35% of them counted one time only. Around 17% of the sample is taken by the ten largest.

A history of other malignancies or of prior chemotherapy or radiotherapy was absent in all patients, and node-negative disease was shown on CT and PET/CT in all patients. Six milliliters of peripheral venous blood were drawn into EDTA tubes at each of two time points. PBMCs were isolated by Ficoll-Paque Plus density-gradient centrifugation. Immediately after collection, samples were stored at -80 degrees C until analysis. This receptor chain uses TRBV7-3 and TRBJ2-3, with 9 middle bases fitting TRBD2. The sample in question was PBMCs, obtained before or after stereotactic body radiation therapy (not recorded which). This sequence was found in a donor of 50 years or more with non-small cell lung cancer. The CDR3 is CASSYRLAVGPDTHYF. The DNA is as follows: TGTGCCAGCAGCTATCGACTAGCGGTAGGGCCGGATACGCATTATTTT.